This TCR beta chain was captured in a study of shared clonotypes between healthy human individuals. The table lists this clone with a few counts. It was at deep level that the assay was run. Profiling relied on immunoSEQ multiplex PCR, and the TCRdb table lists in-frame clones only, not all of them. The repertoire holds approximately 2.1 million clones, just over 90% seen once, with about 0.39% in the top ten. Between the trimmed V and J ends, which lost 1 base and 6 bases, there was a span of 13 bases. The CDR3 loop spans 15 amino acids. The germline CDR1 and CDR2 sequences are MGHRA and YSYEKL. This chain connects TRBV4-1 to TRBJ2-1, with D possibly being TRBD2 (5 bases). The sample comprised naive CD4+ T cells from PBMCs. The subset is: CD45RA+ positively selected. This clonotype originated in a young man in good health. Some clones in this sample may be carry-over from other donors' samples. The CDR3 sequence is CASSQVRPSPNEQFF. CDR3 DNA sequence: TGCGCCAGCAGCCAAGTTCGGCCTAGCCCCAATGAGCAGTTCTTC.